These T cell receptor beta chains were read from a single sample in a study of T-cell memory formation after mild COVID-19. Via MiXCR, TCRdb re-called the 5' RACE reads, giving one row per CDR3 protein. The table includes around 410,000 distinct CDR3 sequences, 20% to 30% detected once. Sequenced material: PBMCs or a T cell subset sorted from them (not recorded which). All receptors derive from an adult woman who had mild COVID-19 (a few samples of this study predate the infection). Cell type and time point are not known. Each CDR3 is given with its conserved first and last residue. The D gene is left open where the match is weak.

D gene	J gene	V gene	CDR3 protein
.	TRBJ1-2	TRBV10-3	CAISDRGDYGYTF
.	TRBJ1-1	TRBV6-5	CASSYSIRTAQAFF
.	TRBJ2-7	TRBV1	CTSSQVRVCSDYEQYF
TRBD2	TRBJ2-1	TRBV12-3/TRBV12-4	CASSLGTSGGGMQFF
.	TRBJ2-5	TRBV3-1	CASSQAGRETQYF
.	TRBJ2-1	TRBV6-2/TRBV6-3	CASSRGPTVEQFF
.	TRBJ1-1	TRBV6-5	CASGATEAFF
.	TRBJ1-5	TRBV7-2	CASSLSANNQPQHF
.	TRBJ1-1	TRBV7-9	CASSPDLLNTEAFF
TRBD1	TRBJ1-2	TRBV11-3	CASSSGQTNYGYTF